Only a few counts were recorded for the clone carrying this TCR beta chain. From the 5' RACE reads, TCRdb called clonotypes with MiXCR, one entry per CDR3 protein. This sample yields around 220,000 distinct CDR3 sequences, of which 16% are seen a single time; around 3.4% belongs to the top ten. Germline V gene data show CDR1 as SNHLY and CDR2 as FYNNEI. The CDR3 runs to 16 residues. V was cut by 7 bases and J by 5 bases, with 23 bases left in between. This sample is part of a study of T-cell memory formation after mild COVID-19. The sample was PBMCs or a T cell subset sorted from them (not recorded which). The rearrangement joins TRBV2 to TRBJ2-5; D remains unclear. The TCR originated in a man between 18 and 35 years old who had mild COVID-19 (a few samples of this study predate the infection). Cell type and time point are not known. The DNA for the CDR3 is TGTGCCAGCATCAACCAGGACCCCCGTAGCCGGGAGACCCAGTACTTC. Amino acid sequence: CASINQDPRSRETQYF.